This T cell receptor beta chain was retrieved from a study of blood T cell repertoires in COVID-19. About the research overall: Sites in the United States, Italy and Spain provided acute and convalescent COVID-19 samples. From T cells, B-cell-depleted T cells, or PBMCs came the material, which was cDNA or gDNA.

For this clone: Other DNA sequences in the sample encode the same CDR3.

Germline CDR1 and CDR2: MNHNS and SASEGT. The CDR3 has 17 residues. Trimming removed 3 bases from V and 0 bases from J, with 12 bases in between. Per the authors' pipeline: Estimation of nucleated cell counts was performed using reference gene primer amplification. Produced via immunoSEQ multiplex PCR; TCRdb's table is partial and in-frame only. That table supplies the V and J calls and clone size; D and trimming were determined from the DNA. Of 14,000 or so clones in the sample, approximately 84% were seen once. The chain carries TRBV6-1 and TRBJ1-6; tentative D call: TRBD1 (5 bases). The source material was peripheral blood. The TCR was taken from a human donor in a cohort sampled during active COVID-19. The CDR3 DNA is TGTGCCAGCAGTGAGGTGGGGGGGAGCTCCTATAATTCACCCCTCCACTTT. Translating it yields CASSEVGGSSYNSPLHF.